The 6 T cell receptor beta chains given below trace back to one sample, sequenced in a study of blood T cell repertoires in COVID-19 (dated by TCRdb to 2018 to 2020). The library was produced with the immunoSEQ multiplex PCR assay. TCRdb mirrors the immuneACCESS table, restricted to in-frame sequences. Some clones are absent from its copies; in checked studies, under half trace to an unresolved V gene, and the reason for the others is unknown. This sample comprises approximately 350,000 clones, over 80% of them detected only once. The ten largest clones take up 5% to 6% of the sample. The sequencing sample was made of PBMCs or T cells enriched from blood (not recorded which). The receptors shown here come from a woman between 45 and 60 years old who had recovered from COVID-19.

The rearrangement joins TRBV19 to TRBJ1-1; D is perhaps TRBD1 (6 bases). The length of the CDR3 is 15 residues. Germline CDR1 LNHDA, CDR2 SQIVND (reference sequence). V shed 7 bases and J shed 6 bases, with 21 bases lying between them. This CDR3 is CASNEQATGQAEAFF. Written as DNA, the CDR3 is TGTGCCAGTAACGAGCAGGCAACAGGGCAGGCTGAAGCTTTCTTT.

This sequence joins TRBV7-6 and TRBJ2-6; possible D gene TRBD1, 6 bases. Per germline, CDR1 SGHVS and CDR2 FNYEAQ. CDR3 length: 17 amino acids. Trimming stripped 4 bases from V and 0 bases from J, with 13 bases between. CDR3 DNA sequence: TGTGCCAGCAGCTCGGCACTAGGGGGCTCTGGGGCCAACGTCCTGACTTTC. Its protein product is CASSSALGGSGANVLTF.

The chain is built from TRBV19 and TRBJ2-3; TRBD2 matches at 9 bases. The J segment lost 0 bases and the V segment lost 4 bases, leaving 2 bases of the junction unmatched. From germline, CDR1 is LNHDA and CDR2 SQIVND (reference sequence). CDR3 length: 15 amino acids. CDR3 in DNA: TGTGCCAGTAGTAGACTAGCGGAGAGCACAGATACGCAGTATTTT. As protein: CASSRLAESTDTQYF.

The chain employs TRBV11-2 and TRBJ2-7, with D possibly being TRBD1 (5 bases). The ends were cut back, 2 bases at V and 5 bases at J, with 7 bases in the middle. This CDR3 has 12 amino acids. The germline CDR1 and CDR2 sequences are SGHAT and FQNNGV. The CDR3: CASSLLGDEQYF. DNA of the CDR3: TGTGCCAGCAGCTTATTAGGGGACGAGCAGTACTTC.

The J gene is TRBJ1-1, the V gene TRBV13, with no clear D. Between the trimmed V and J ends, which lost 3 bases and 10 bases, there was a span of 15 bases. The CDR3 runs 13 residues. Per germline, CDR1 PRHDT and CDR2 FYEKMQ (reference sequence). For the CDR3, the DNA is TGTGCCAGCAGCTTCGGGGAGGGATATGGAGCTTTCTTT. Encoded protein: CASSFGEGYGAFF.

The chain uses TRBV30 and TRBJ1-1; TRBD1 might be the D (5 bases). V lost 1 base and J 1 base, leaving 22 bases between the germline ends. The CDR3 loop spans 18 amino acids. Germline-derived CDR1 and CDR2 are GTSNPN and SVGIG (reference sequence). The CDR3 protein is CAWSARRTPQWKNTEAFF. The CDR3 DNA sequence: TGTGCCTGGAGTGCGCGACGGACACCGCAATGGAAGAACACTGAAGCTTTCTTT. Based on the CDR3 plus reference TRBV30 and TRBJ1-1, the full variable domain is SQTIHQWPATLVQPVGSPLSLECTVEGTSNPNLYWYRQAAGRGLQLLFYSVGIGQISSEVPQNLSASRPQDRQFILSSKKLLLSDSGFYLCAWSARRTPQWKNTEAFFGQGTRLTVV.